The 26 T cell receptor beta chains below all came from one sample that was sequenced in a study of cytomegalovirus exposure and HLA in healthy donors. It was with 60 Vbeta and 13 Jbeta primers that the PCR ran. Sequencing used immunoSEQ multiplex PCR; TCRdb keeps in-frame clones, though not all of them. The sample consists of some 83,000 clones, under 80% of them appearing once. Source material: PBMCs. These receptor sequences come from a man aged 60 to 69 in good health and CMV-seronegative.

The chain couples TRBV5-1 to TRBJ1-6, with D perhaps matching TRBD1 (5 bases). CDR1 SGHRS and CDR2 YFSETQ come from the germline V gene. V was trimmed by 7 bases and J by 0 bases, leaving 11 bases between them. The CDR3 contains 15 residues. CDR3 nucleotide sequence: TGCGCCAGCGTAGACAGTAGCTCCTATAATTCACCCCTCCACTTT. Translating gives CASVDSSSYNSPLHF.

This clone was seen a few times. V is TRBV18 and J is TRBJ2-2; 7 bases line up with TRBD1. The trim removed 3 bases at V and 3 bases at J, leaving 13 bases unmatched. The CDR3 is made up of 18 amino acids. Per germline, CDR1 KGHSH and CDR2 LQKENI. The CDR3 is CASSPKTTGLSDTGELFF. The CDR3 DNA is TGTGCCAGCTCACCGAAGACGACAGGGCTATCGGACACCGGGGAGCTGTTTTTT.

As for this clone: One junction end does not reproduce the germline sequence, and a read error may be involved. The chain's CDR3 is CSSSLVGTSGEQYF. The DNA of the CDR3 is TGTTCCAGCAGCTTAGTTGGGACTAGCGGCGAGCAGTACTTC. This chain connects TRBV7-9 to TRBJ2-7; 11 positions agree with TRBD2. Per germline, CDR1 SEHNR and CDR2 FQNEAQ (reference sequence). This CDR3 comprises 14 residues.

Worth noting for this clone: A read error may account for a junction end that differs from germline. The chain carries TRBV7-9 and TRBJ1-2; D gene unclear. Germline CDR1 SEHNR, CDR2 FQNEAQ (reference sequence). This CDR3 region has 12 residues. CDR3 sequence (DNA): TGTTCCAGCAGCTCCACGGGGTTTGGCTACACCTTC. Its protein product is CSSSSTGFGYTF.

The CDR3 nucleotides read TGTGCCAGTAGTATCAGGGGGTACATGAACACTGAAGCTTTCTTT. Its translation is CASSIRGYMNTEAFF. The chain joins TRBV19 to TRBJ1-1; 7 bases agree with TRBD1. The CDR3 consists of 15 residues. Germline V CDR1 and CDR2: LNHDA, SQIVND (reference sequence). Trimming at V came to 3 bases and at J to 0 bases, leaving 4 bases not matched to a gene.

The chain joins TRBV5-6 to TRBJ2-2; TRBD1 agrees at 7 bases. The CDR3 loop spans 15 amino acids. V was pared by 1 base and J by 8 bases, with 8 bases of the junction left unmatched. Germline lookup yields CDR1 SGHDT and CDR2 YYEEEE. The CDR3 DNA sequence: TGTGCCAGCAGCTTGAGGGGGCCGTTCCAAGGGGAGCTGTTTTTT. Amino acids: CASSLRGPFQGELFF.

This clone showed up just a few times. This chain uses TRBV29-1 with TRBJ1-1; D may be TRBD1 (6 bases). This CDR3 spans 11 amino acids. The germline V gene encodes CDR1 SQVTM and CDR2 ANQGSEA. Trimming left V 1 base short and J 10 bases short, with 10 bases between. CDR3 sequence: CSVEASRGAFF. The CDR3 DNA reads as TGCAGCGTTGAAGCCAGCAGGGGAGCTTTCTTT.

This clone was detected a few times. The chain employs TRBV4-1 and TRBJ1-2; 10 positions agree with TRBD1. Unmatched junction bases numbered 6, after V lost 4 bases and J lost 4 bases. Germline V gene sequence: CDR1 MGHRA, CDR2 YSYEKL. The CDR3 sequence is 15 residues long. As DNA, the CDR3 is TGCGCCAGCAGCCGGGGACAGGGGACGGCCTATGGCTACACCTTC. As protein: CASSRGQGTAYGYTF.

This chain links TRBV5-1 with TRBJ2-5; D uncertain. This CDR3 is 16 amino acids long. The V end lost 2 bases, the J end lost 4 bases, and 18 bases lay between the germline ends. Germline values: CDR1 SGHRS, CDR2 YFSETQ. DNA for the CDR3: TGCGCCAGCAGCTTTGGCGGAGCTACCTGGATAGAGACCCAGTACTTC. Amino acids: CASSFGGATWIETQYF. Looking up the rest from reference TRBV5-1 and TRBJ2-5 gives the full variable domain: KAGVTQTPRYLIKTRGQQVTLSCSPISGHRSVSWYQQTPGQGLQFLFEYFSETQRNKGNFPGRFSGRQFSNSRSEMNVSTLELGDSALYLCASSFGGATWIETQYFGPGTRLLVL.

This chain joins TRBV6-5 and TRBJ1-1; 7 bases agree with TRBD1. After removal of 6 bases from V and 3 bases from J, the junction contained 7 bases not matched to a gene. CDR3 length equals 14 residues. Germline V gene sequence: CDR1 MNHEY, CDR2 SVGAGI. Here the CDR3 reads CASRKQGPDTEAFF. The CDR3 DNA sequence: TGTGCCAGCAGGAAACAGGGGCCGGACACTGAAGCTTTCTTT.

The J gene is TRBJ2-3, the V gene TRBV5-1; D is possibly TRBD2 (5 bases). The V and J ends lost 3 bases and 5 bases respectively, with 10 bases between them. Germline assignment: CDR1 SGHRS and CDR2 YFSETQ. The CDR3 covers 13 residues. CDR3 in amino acids: CASSSGGLDTQYF. In DNA form, the CDR3 reads TGCGCCAGCAGCTCGGGCGGGTTAGATACGCAGTATTTT. Filled out from reference TRBV5-1 and TRBJ2-3, the complete variable domain reads KAGVTQTPRYLIKTRGQQVTLSCSPISGHRSVSWYQQTPGQGLQFLFEYFSETQRNKGNFPGRFSGRQFSNSRSEMNVSTLELGDSALYLCASSSGGLDTQYFGPGTRLTVL.

This clone has a handful of counts. This chain uses TRBV6-1 with TRBJ1-2; possibly TRBD1 for D (5 bases). Germline V gives CDR1 MNHNS, CDR2 SASEGT. Trimming pared 5 bases from V and 8 bases from J, leaving 18 bases between. The CDR3 has 14 amino acids. CDR3 loop: CASSPRDGARGYTF. CDR3 coding DNA: TGTGCCAGCAGTCCCAGGGATGGGGCTCGCGGCTACACCTTC.

This clone is a singleton in its sample. The chain employs TRBV27 and TRBJ1-1; 9 bases match TRBD1. The CDR3 is 15 amino acids. Trimming removed 5 bases from V and 8 bases from J; junction bases left unmatched: 12. The germline gives CDR1 MNHEY, CDR2 SMNVEV (reference sequence). CDR3 nucleotide sequence: TGTGCCAGCAGTCCTCCCTCAAGACAGGGGGTCGAAGCTTTCTTT. This translates into CASSPPSRQGVEAFF.

V gene TRBV27 combines with J gene TRBJ1-1; the match to TRBD1 covers 7 bases. V was pared by 6 bases and J by 4 bases, with 8 bases of the junction left unmatched. From germline, CDR1 is MNHEY and CDR2 SMNVEV (reference sequence). The CDR3 has 14 residues. The CDR3 sequence is CASSAGGRGTEAFF. The CDR3 bases are TGTGCCAGCAGCGCAGGGGGTAGAGGCACTGAAGCTTTCTTT.

V and J are TRBV9 and TRBJ1-1; possible D gene TRBD1, 6 bases. The CDR3 sequence is 16 residues long. V gave up 0 bases and J gave up 5 bases, with 17 bases separating them. The germline V gene encodes CDR1 SGDLS and CDR2 YYNGEE. The CDR3 loop is CASSVAPQGVGTEAFF. The CDR3 nucleotides are TGTGCCAGCAGCGTAGCCCCACAGGGTGTCGGGACTGAAGCTTTCTTT.

The chain employs TRBV2 and TRBJ2-7; TRBD1 agrees at 8 bases. J gave up 3 bases and V 8 bases, and 12 bases lay outside the gene matches. The germline CDR1 and CDR2 sequences are SNHLY and FYNNEI. The CDR3 is 15 amino acids. CDR3 sequence: CASRRYGQGRYEQYF. The CDR3 region has the DNA TGTGCCAGCCGTAGGTACGGACAGGGACGCTACGAGCAGTACTTC. The full variable domain, rest sourced from reference TRBV2 and TRBJ2-7, is EPEVTQTPSHQVTQMGQEVILRCVPISNHLYFYWYRQILGQKVEFLVSFYNNEISEKSEIFDDQFSVERPDGSNFTLKIRSTKLEDSAMYFCASRRYGQGRYEQYFGPGTRLTVT.

The rearrangement links TRBV5-1 to TRBJ2-5; TRBD1 might be the D (5 bases). V was clipped by 6 bases and J by 7 bases, with 19 bases between them. This CDR3 is built from 14 residues. Germline V gives CDR1 SGHRS, CDR2 YFSETQ. CDR3 DNA: TGCGCCAGCACCCCCCGGACGGACCAGGGGACCCAGTACTTC. It translates to CASTPRTDQGTQYF. Complete variable domain (other parts from reference TRBV5-1 and TRBJ2-5): KAGVTQTPRYLIKTRGQQVTLSCSPISGHRSVSWYQQTPGQGLQFLFEYFSETQRNKGNFPGRFSGRQFSNSRSEMNVSTLELGDSALYLCASTPRTDQGTQYFGPGTRLLVL.

The CDR3 DNA sequence: TGTGCCAGCAGCTCCCAACGGGGTCAGCCCCAGCATTTT. Translated, it gives CASSSQRGQPQHF. The rearrangement joins TRBV7-3 to TRBJ1-5; D ambiguous. Germline V gene sequence: CDR1 SGHTA, CDR2 FQGTGA. Trimming removed 4 bases from V and 6 bases from J, with 10 bases in between. The length of the CDR3 is 13 residues. Full variable domain (rest looked up from reference TRBV7-3 and TRBJ1-5): GAGVSQTPSNKVTEKGKYVELRCDPISGHTALYWYRQSLGQGPEFLIYFQGTGAADDSGLPNDRFFAVRPEGSVSTLKIQRTERGDSAVYLCASSSQRGQPQHFGDGTRLSIL.

The chain uses TRBV9 and TRBJ1-6; tentative D call: TRBD1 (5 bases). The CDR3 length is 14 residues. CDR1 is SGDLS and CDR2 is YYNGEE in the germline V gene. Trimming pared 4 bases from V and 14 bases from J, leaving 19 bases between. This CDR3 reads CASSPVDARGALHF. As DNA, the CDR3 is TGTGCCAGCAGCCCCGTTGATGCCCGGGGGGCCCTCCACTTT.

The rearrangement uses TRBV9 and TRBJ2-6; tentative D call: TRBD1 (6 bases). Germline CDR1 is SGDLS and CDR2 is YYNGEE. V lost 3 bases and J lost 2, with 9 bases in between. The CDR3 is made up of 15 amino acids. CDR3 amino acids: CASSEQGAGANVLTF. CDR3 DNA: TGTGCCAGCAGCGAACAGGGTGCTGGGGCCAACGTCCTGACTTTC.

As regards this clone: At one boundary the junction diverges from the germline segment, which might be a read error. J is TRBJ2-5 and V is TRBV7-7; 9 nucleotides line up with TRBD1. The CDR3 covers 14 residues. The germline V gene encodes CDR1 SSHAT and CDR2 FNYEAQ (reference sequence). CDR3 DNA sequence: TGTGCTAGCAGCCGGGACAGGGTGGGGGAGACCCAGTACTTC. Amino acids: CASSRDRVGETQYF.

The chain carries TRBV2 and TRBJ2-5; 7 positions match TRBD2. CDR3 size: 14 residues. Germline CDR1 and CDR2: SNHLY and FYNNEI. The trim removed 6 bases at V and 2 bases at J, leaving 6 bases unmatched. The CDR3 DNA reads as TGTGCCAGCAGGGGGGGGAGGGCGCAAGAGACCCAGTACTTC. Its translation: CASRGGRAQETQYF. Supplemented by reference TRBV2 and TRBJ2-5, the full variable domain reads EPEVTQTPSHQVTQMGQEVILRCVPISNHLYFYWYRQILGQKVEFLVSFYNNEISEKSEIFDDQFSVERPDGSNFTLKIRSTKLEDSAMYFCASRGGRAQETQYFGPGTRLLVL.

J is TRBJ2-3 and V is TRBV9, with D possibly matching TRBD1 (6 bases). The CDR3 spans 19 residues. Trimming removed 1 base at V and 0 bases at J, with 21 bases between. In germline, CDR1 is SGDLS, CDR2 YYNGEE. CDR3 sequence reads: CASSVTLAGDAASTDTQYF. CDR3 nucleotide sequence: TGTGCCAGCAGCGTAACTCTGGCAGGGGACGCCGCTAGCACAGATACGCAGTATTTT.

The rearrangement uses TRBV10-1 and TRBJ2-3; TRBD2 matches 15 bases. The trim removed 1 base at V and 4 bases at J, leaving 3 bases unmatched. CDR1 is WNHNN, CDR2 SYGVQD, per germline (reference sequence). The CDR3 has 17 amino acids. The CDR3 DNA reads TGCGCCAGCAGTGAGTGGGGACTAGCGGGGGGTGCAGATACGCAGTATTTT. This codes for CASSEWGLAGGADTQYF.

The V gene is TRBV7-2, the J gene TRBJ2-3; D possibly corresponds to TRBD1 (5 bases). This CDR3 spans 15 amino acids. Between the trimmed V and J ends, which lost 2 bases and 4 bases, there was a span of 13 bases. In germline, CDR1 is SGHTA, CDR2 FQGNSA. CDR3 protein: CASSLRGGLADTQYF. The DNA of the CDR3 is TGTGCCAGCAGCTTAAGGGGTGGCCTAGCAGATACGCAGTATTTT.

This rearrangement joins TRBV6-1 to TRBJ2-7, with 8 bases aligning to TRBD2. This CDR3 is 15 amino acids long. With 0 bases clipped from V and 3 bases from J, the junction kept 4 bases outside the gene matches. Germline CDR1 MNHNS, CDR2 SASEGT. In nucleotides, the CDR3 is TGTGCCAGCAGTGAAGCGAAACGGGGGGGCTACGAGCAGTACTTC. Amino acids: CASSEAKRGGYEQYF.